The 17 T cell receptor beta chains given below trace back to one sample, sequenced in a study of blood T cells in healthy people across ages. A J-beta primer mix and a sample-barcoded 5' primer were used in a second PCR of roughly 7 to 12 cycles. TCRdb itself ran the 5' RACE reads through MiXCR, one entry per CDR3 protein. The data hold about 650,000 distinct CDR3 sequences, with roughly half observed a single time. Source material: blood. The receptor source for this set is a woman over 75 in good health.

The chain couples TRBV7-6 to TRBJ2-5, with no clear D. The CDR3 is 16 residues long. Germline values: CDR1 SGHVS, CDR2 FNYEAQ. The V end lost 1 base, the J end lost 1 base, and 13 bases lay between the germline ends. CDR3 protein: CASSLESWAGQETQYF. The CDR3 DNA follows: TGTGCCAGCAGCTTAGAATCTTGGGCTGGCCAAGAGACCCAGTACTTC.

This clonotype was counted many times. V gene TRBV5-1 combines with J gene TRBJ2-3; perhaps D is TRBD1 or TRBD2 (6 bases each). Germline CDR1 reads SGHRS; CDR2 reads YFSETQ. V lost 0 bases and J 6 bases, leaving 11 bases between the germline ends. The CDR3 length is 14 residues. In DNA form, the CDR3 reads TGCGCCAGCAGCTTGGCGTGGGGGGCGGATACGCAGTATTTT. This sequence encodes CASSLAWGADTQYF.

Ten or more counts support this clonotype. The chain employs TRBV5-1 and TRBJ2-4; D not resolved. This CDR3 contains 15 residues. The germline V and J ends were trimmed by 1 base and 8 bases, with 16 bases remaining between them. Germline V CDR1 and CDR2: SGHRS, YFSETQ. The CDR3 protein is CASSLFPGSGDIQYF. The CDR3 nucleotides are TGCGCCAGCAGCTTGTTTCCTGGGTCTGGGGACATTCAGTACTTC.

J is TRBJ2-3 and V is TRBV7-9, with D tentatively TRBD1 (5 bases). The V gene lost 3 bases and the J gene lost 2 bases, with 9 bases spanning the gap. Looked up from germline, CDR1 is SEHNR and CDR2 is FQNEAQ (reference sequence). This CDR3 is built from 14 residues. CDR3 DNA sequence: TGTGCCAGCAGCTTTCGACAGTACACAGATACGCAGTATTTT. Translating it yields CASSFRQYTDTQYF.

This chain uses TRBV2 with TRBJ2-5, with 7 positions matching TRBD2. This CDR3 region has 18 residues. The V gene end was trimmed by 1 base and the J gene end by 2 bases; junction bases not matched to a gene: 13. Per germline, CDR1 SNHLY and CDR2 FYNNEI. The chain's CDR3 is CASSEGLGAASGQETQYF. The CDR3 DNA reads TGTGCCAGCAGTGAAGGACTTGGGGCGGCTAGCGGTCAAGAGACCCAGTACTTC.

As regards this clonotype: A read error is possible here, since a much larger clone lies one base away. The chain is built from TRBV30 and TRBJ1-2; 8 bases are a match to TRBD1. CDR3 size: 10 residues. The germline gives CDR1 GTSNPN, CDR2 SVGIG (reference sequence). CDR3 nucleotide sequence: TGTGTCCGCGACAGGGGTGGCTACACCTTC. Translating gives CVRDRGGYTF.

The V gene is TRBV27, the J gene TRBJ1-5, with D hard to call. Germline lookup yields CDR1 MNHEY and CDR2 SMNVEV (reference sequence). The CDR3 is made up of 15 amino acids. Between the trimmed V and J ends, which lost 6 bases and 1 base, there was a span of 13 bases. CDR3 sequence reads: CASSNNRWSNQPQHF. The CDR3 nucleotides read TGTGCCAGCAGCAATAATAGGTGGAGCAATCAGCCCCAGCATTTT.

This chain uses TRBV28 with TRBJ2-3; 7 bases map to TRBD2. The CDR3 sequence is 15 residues long. Germline trimming cut 6 bases from V and 8 bases from J; bases unmatched to any gene: 14. From germline, CDR1 is MDHEN and CDR2 SYDVKM. The CDR3 is CASSTRVGGSGTQYF. The CDR3 DNA is TGTGCCAGCAGCACCAGGGTTGGCGGGAGCGGTACGCAGTATTTT.

This clonotype was observed a single time. J is TRBJ2-7 and V is TRBV29-1; 8 positions agree with TRBD2. Germline V gene sequence: CDR1 SQVTM, CDR2 ANQGSEA. CDR3 size: 16 residues. V was clipped by 0 bases and J by 3 bases; unmatched bases: 10. The CDR3 spells CSVEDQASGRLYEQYF. The CDR3 coding sequence is TGCAGCGTTGAAGACCAGGCTAGCGGGCGTCTCTACGAGCAGTACTTC.

The rearrangement uses TRBV9 and TRBJ2-2; D ambiguous. Germline loops: CDR1 SGDLS, CDR2 YYNGEE. Deletions cut 2 bases from V and 6 bases from J, with 14 bases between. The CDR3 covers 15 residues. The CDR3 bases are TGTGCCAGCAGCGTCCGCCCCAATGGGGCCGGGGAGCTGTTTTTT. It codes for CASSVRPNGAGELFF.

To note about this clonotype: A much larger clone sits a single nucleotide away, making a read error possible. J is TRBJ1-5 and V is TRBV30; 9 positions agree with TRBD1. Germline V gene sequence: CDR1 GTSNPN, CDR2 SVGIG (reference sequence). The CDR3 runs 13 residues. CDR3 DNA sequence: TGTGTCTGGAGTGGGGGACAGGGACAGCCCCAGCATTTT. This translates into CVWSGGQGQPQHF.

About this clonotype itself: A much larger clone differs from this one at a single base, so this may be a read error. The chain joins TRBV20-1 to TRBJ2-5, with D perhaps TRBD2 (6 bases). The ends were cut back, 3 bases at V and 11 bases at J, with 22 bases in the middle. The CDR3 extends over 14 amino acids. CDR1 is DFQATT, CDR2 SNEGSKA, per germline (reference sequence). CDR3 DNA sequence: TGCAGTGCTAGGCGGGGACTCAACTGCAATGAGCAGTACTTC. Its protein is CSARRGLNCNEQYF.

Details on this clonotype: At one end the junction does not follow the germline gene, possibly because of a read error. V is TRBV6-1 and J is TRBJ2-1; 9 bases map to TRBD2. Germline CDR1 and CDR2: MNHNS and SASEGT. There are 18 residues in the CDR3. The CDR3 DNA reads TGTACCAGCAGCGCCCTTAGCGGGAGCGTTAGCTCCTACAATGAGCAGTTCTTC. This translates into CTSSALSGSVSSYNEQFF.

This chain links TRBV12-3 or TRBV12-4 with TRBJ1-3; D gene ambiguous. V lost 2 bases, J lost 7 bases, and 12 bases lay in between. The CDR3 is 14 amino acids. CDR3 loop: CASSLSGLGNTIYF. CDR3 sequence (DNA): TGTGCCAGCAGTTTATCTGGCCTTGGCAACACCATATATTTT.

The table lists this clonotype with many counts. The chain links TRBV12-3 or TRBV12-4 to TRBJ2-5; D gene ambiguous. There are 14 residues in the CDR3. V shed 6 bases and J shed 5 bases, with 16 bases lying between them. CDR3 amino acids: CASSFSKMWETQYF. CDR3 DNA sequence: TGTGCCAGCAGCTTTAGCAAGATGTGGGAGACCCAGTACTTC.

The chain links TRBV6-1 to TRBJ1-1; no firm D call. Germline V lookup: CDR1 MNHNS, CDR2 SASEGT. Trimming took off 4 bases at V and 1 base at J, with 4 bases between the two ends. The CDR3 extends over 12 amino acids. In nucleotides, the CDR3 is TGTGCCAGCAGTGTACCGAACACTGAAGCTTTCTTT. Its protein product is CASSVPNTEAFF.

Remarks on this clonotype: A much bigger clone sits one base away, suggesting this may be a read error. J is TRBJ1-5 and V is TRBV29-1; D is unresolved. There are 13 residues in the CDR3. Germline assignment: CDR1 SQVTM and CDR2 ANQGSEA. Trimming removed 4 bases at V and 2 bases at J, with 9 bases between. As DNA, the CDR3 is TGCAGCGTTGTAGGAGTAGGCAATCAGCCCCAGCATTTT. This codes for CSVVGVGNQPQHF.